The 3 T cell receptor beta chains listed next were all sequenced from one sample in a study of OX40 agonist ivuxolimab in advanced cancers. Measured with immunoSEQ multiplex PCR; TCRdb has only the in-frame clones, and not every one. The top ten hold roughly 22% of the sample, which has approximately 30,000 clones, 82% seen once. The sequences come from CD4+ or CD8+ T cells sorted from blood, collected in a trial of the OX40 agonist ivuxolimab. The receptors come from an adult with an advanced solid tumor such as melanoma, head and neck, liver or kidney cancer.

The rearrangement joins TRBV6-4 to TRBJ1-2; 7 nucleotides line up with TRBD1. CDR3 length: 12 amino acids. Germline assignment: CDR1 MRHNA and CDR2 SNTAGT. With V trimmed by 6 bases and J by 8 bases, 6 bases remained unmatched. CDR3 nucleotides: TGTGCCAGCAGGAGACAGGGAGACGGCTACACCTTC. Its protein is CASRRQGDGYTF.

The genes are TRBV6-1 and TRBJ1-1, with 7 bases that match TRBD1. The V gene's germline CDR1 is MNHNS and CDR2 SASEGT. V was clipped by 2 bases and J by 5 bases; unmatched bases: 5. The CDR3 is 14 amino acids. CDR3 DNA sequence: TGTGCCAGCAGTGAAAGAGGGGGCAGAACTGAAGCTTTCTTT. Amino acid sequence: CASSERGGRTEAFF.

In DNA form, the CDR3 reads TGTGCCAGCAGTTTATCGGGACAAGGCGAGACCTATGGCTACACCTTC. It codes for CASSLSGQGETYGYTF. V is TRBV27 and J is TRBJ1-2; maybe TRBD1 (6 bases). V was clipped by 0 bases and J by 4 bases, with 15 bases between them. The CDR3 sequence is 16 residues long. CDR1 MNHEY and CDR2 SMNVEV come from the germline V gene (reference sequence).